A single T cell receptor (beta chain) is shown here with its context. This clonotype was seen a single time. Its antigen is unknown. No much larger clone is present one base from it, and per-base qualities are unavailable. One read provides weak support. The data stem from a study of CD8+CD57+ T cells in acquired aplastic anemia (dated by TCRdb to 2016 to 2019). As for the study more broadly: On average, sorted CD4+ and CD8+ cells yielded roughly 3.4 ug of extracted DNA, with a range of roughly 0.18 to 30 ug. CD8+CD57+ expansion was defined as frequency above the mean frequency observed in healthy subjects.

Its CDR3 holds 14 amino acids, cysteine through phenylalanine. The kept DNA is CDR3 alone, 42 bases in frame from the first base. Relative to germline, V is 5 bases shorter and J is 4 bases shorter, with 9 bases between their ends. CDR1 is given as MGHDK and CDR2 as SYGVNS, both from the germline V gene. Patients chosen for sequencing had shown expansion of CD8+CD57+ cells by flow cytometry. Severe acquired aplastic anemia was diagnosed in all patients according to International Study of Aplastic Anemia and Agranulocytosis and Camitta criteria. At the time blood was sampled, none of the patients had received any therapy. In this study, sorted CD4+ and CD8+ T cells from the blood of healthy subjects and of severe aplastic anemia patients had their TCR repertoires deep-sequenced. Patients were enrolled under clinicaltrials.gov protocols 00001620, 01623167, 00001397, 00071045, 00081523 and 00961064 in the USA. Ficoll-Paque density gradient centrifugation was used to isolate peripheral blood mononuclear cells. CD4+ and CD8+ T cells were sorted by FACS or magnetic beads before DNA extraction.

TCR beta VDJ combination and CDR3 sequence profiling used genomic DNA as the template. An Illumina HiSeq 2000 was used for TCR repertoire sequencing. The paper's processing steps were these. TRBV/TRBJ rearrangement plots, CDR3 size and DJ length profiles, and Simpson's diversity index were used to assess repertoires. Whichever DNA sequence was most abundant in the deep sequencing data was defined as the immunodominant clone. CDR3 amino acid sequences were screened for sharing across subjects and compared with published repertoires and the VDJdb database. The public reads were reanalyzed by TCRdb: fastp trimming at Q25, MiXCR alignment, in-frame beta chains only. Records with the same CDR3 protein are collapsed into one entry carrying the most frequent genes and DNA. The V and J calls reflect TCRdb's pipeline rather than the authors' work. This sample lists around 430,000 distinct CDR3 sequences; around 30% were detected once. The ten largest clones represent 0.7% to 1% of the sample.

The investigation overall reported the following: Patients and healthy controls showed no significant difference in CD8+ Simpson's diversity (P=0.060). About 30 CD8+ CDR3 sequences were found in both patients and controls but appeared to be highly expressed in patients and within the immunodominant clones of the patients.

The material sequenced was sorted CD4+, CD8+, or CD8+CD57+ T cells (not recorded which) from PBMCs. This sequence uses TRBV25-1 and TRBJ2-6; the D gene is possibly TRBD2, with 7 bases matching. The sequence derives from a human donor with aplastic anemia. The CDR3 protein sequence reads: CASSSGTGANVLTF. In nucleotides, the sequence is TGTGCCAGCAGTAGCGGGACAGGGGCCAACGTCCTGACTTTC.